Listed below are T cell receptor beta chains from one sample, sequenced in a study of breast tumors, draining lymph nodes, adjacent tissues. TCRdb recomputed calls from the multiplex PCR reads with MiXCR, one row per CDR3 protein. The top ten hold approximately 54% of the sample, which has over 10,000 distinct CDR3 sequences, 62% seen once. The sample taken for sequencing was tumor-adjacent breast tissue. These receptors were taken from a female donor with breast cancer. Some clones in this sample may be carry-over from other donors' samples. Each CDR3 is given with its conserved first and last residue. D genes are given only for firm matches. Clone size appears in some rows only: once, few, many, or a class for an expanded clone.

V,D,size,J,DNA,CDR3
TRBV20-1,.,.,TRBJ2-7,TGCAGTGCTAGTTCTGTGCGGGATTCCTACGAGCAGTACTTC,CSASSVRDSYEQYF
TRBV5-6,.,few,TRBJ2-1,TGTGCCAGCAGCTTAGGTGTATTGTGGAATGAGCAGTTCTTC,CASSLGVLWNEQFF
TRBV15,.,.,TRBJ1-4,TGTGCCACCAGCAGTCGAAGAACCGGGACTAAAAATGAAAAACTGTTTTTT,CATSSRRTGTKNEKLFF
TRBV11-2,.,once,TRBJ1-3,TGTGCCAGCAGCTTAGAATTGGGGCCCGGAAACACCATATATTTT,CASSLELGPGNTIYF
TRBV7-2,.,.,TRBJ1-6,TGTGCCAGCAGCTTAGTTTCCGATTCACCCCTCCACTTT,CASSLVSDSPLHF
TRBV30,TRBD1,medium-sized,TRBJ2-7,TGTGCCTGGAGTGTGGGGGCAGGGGGCTCCGACGAGCAGTACTTC,CAWSVGAGGSDEQYF
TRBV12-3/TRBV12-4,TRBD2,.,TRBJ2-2,TGTGCCAGCAGTTTTAGCGGGAGAAACACCGGGGAGCTGTTTTTT,CASSFSGRNTGELFF
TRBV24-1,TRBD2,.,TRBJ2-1,TGTGCCACCAGTGTCGCGGGGGGGTACAATGAGCAGTTCTTC,CATSVAGGYNEQFF
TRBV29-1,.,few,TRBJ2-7,TGCAGCGCTGTCGTGACAGAGGCCTACGAGCAGTACTTC,CSAVVTEAYEQYF
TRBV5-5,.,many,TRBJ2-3,TGTGCCAGCAGCTTGGCAGGGAATACGCAGTATTTT,CASSLAGNTQYF
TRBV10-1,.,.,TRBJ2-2,TGCGCCAGCAGGGACACAGGGAGAAAACACCGGGGGGAGCTGTTTTTT,CASRDTGRKHRGELFF
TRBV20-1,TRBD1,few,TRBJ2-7,TGCAGTGCGGGTCCGGACAGGGTTACCTACGAGCAGTACTTC,CSAGPDRVTYEQYF
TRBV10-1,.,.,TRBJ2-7,TGCGCCAGCAGTGAGTCGCGACTGGGGGGAGCCAGCGAGCAGTACTTC,CASSESRLGGASEQYF
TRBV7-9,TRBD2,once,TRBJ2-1,TGTGCCAGCAGCTCGAGGGAGAGGCGGGAGGGCCGTAGTCAGCAGTTCTTC,CASSSRERREGRSQQFF
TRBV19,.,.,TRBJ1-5,TGTGCCAGTAGTATTGGGTGGGAGCCCCAGCATTTT,CASSIGWEPQHF